There are many counts of the clone carrying this T cell receptor (beta chain). The antigen remains undetermined. This CDR3 comprises 19 residues. V was cut by 5 bases and J by 0 bases, with 23 bases left in between. Germline CDR1 is SGHVS and CDR2 is FQNEAQ. The data stem from a study of cytotoxic CD8 clonotypes in ibrutinib-treated CLL. Study-level findings and limits: At ibrutinib response, clonality increased, and at progression it declined back toward baseline.

Depths of 1 in 200,000 to 1 in 1 million T cells were the sequencing target. Sequencing used immunoSEQ multiplex PCR; TCRdb keeps in-frame clones, though not all of them. The sample lists more than 85,000 clones; approximately 80% were seen once. The receptor's source is a human donor with chronic lymphocytic leukemia. This rearrangement joins TRBV7-8 to TRBJ2-4, with a tentative D call TRBD1 (6 bases). The input for sequencing was PBMCs, taken after 24 months of ibrutinib treatment. CDR3 loop: CASSRTNYRTDQAKNIQYF. The CDR3 DNA reads TGTGCCAGCAGCCGAACTAATTACAGGACAGACCAAGCCAAAAACATTCAGTACTTC.